This T cell receptor beta chain was observed in a study of blood T cell repertoires in COVID-19. Trimming cost V 2 bases and J 4 bases, with 9 bases left between them. The CDR3 spans 14 residues. CDR1 and CDR2 (germline): MGHDK, SYGVNS. Generated by immunoSEQ multiplex PCR, the TCRdb table keeps only in-frame clones and is missing some. This sample has approximately 670,000 clones, with 70% to 90% found just once. The sequence derives from a woman aged 18-29 years with acute or convalescent COVID-19. The sample comprised peripheral blood. This sequence joins TRBV25-1 and TRBJ1-3; possibly TRBD1 for D (5 bases). As DNA, the CDR3 is TGTGCCAGCAGTGAAGGGGCTAGGGGAAACACCATATATTTT. It codes for CASSEGARGNTIYF.